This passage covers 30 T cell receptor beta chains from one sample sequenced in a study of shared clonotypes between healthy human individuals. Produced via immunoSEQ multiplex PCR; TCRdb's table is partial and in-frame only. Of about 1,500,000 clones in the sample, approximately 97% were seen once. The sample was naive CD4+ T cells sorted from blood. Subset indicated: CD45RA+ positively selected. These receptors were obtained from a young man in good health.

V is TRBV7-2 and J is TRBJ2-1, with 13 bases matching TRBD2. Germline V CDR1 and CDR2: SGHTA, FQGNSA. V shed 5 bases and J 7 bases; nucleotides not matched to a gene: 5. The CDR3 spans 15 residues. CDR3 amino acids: CASSRGLAGANEQFF. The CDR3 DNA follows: TGTGCCAGCAGCCGCGGACTAGCGGGAGCTAATGAGCAGTTCTTC.

The CDR3 DNA is TGTGCCAGCAGTTTAAGGGTTACTTTCTTT. Translating it yields CASSLRVTFF. This chain joins TRBV28 and TRBJ1-1; D gene ambiguous. The length of the CDR3 is 10 residues. V dropped 2 bases and J dropped 12 bases, with 7 bases sitting between them. The germline CDR1 and CDR2 sequences are MDHEN and SYDVKM.

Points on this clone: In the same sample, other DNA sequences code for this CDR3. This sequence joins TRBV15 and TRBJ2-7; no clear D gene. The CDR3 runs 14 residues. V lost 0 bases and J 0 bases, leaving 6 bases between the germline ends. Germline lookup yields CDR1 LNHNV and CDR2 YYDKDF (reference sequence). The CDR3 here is CATSRDLTSYEQYF. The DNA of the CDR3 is TGTGCCACCAGCAGAGATTTGACCTCCTACGAGCAGTACTTC.

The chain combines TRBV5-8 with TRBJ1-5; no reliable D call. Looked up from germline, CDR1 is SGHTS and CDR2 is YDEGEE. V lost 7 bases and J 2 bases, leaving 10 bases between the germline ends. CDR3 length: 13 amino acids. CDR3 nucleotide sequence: TGTGCCAGCGGCGGGGTTCGCAATCAGCCCCAGCATTTT. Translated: CASGGVRNQPQHF.

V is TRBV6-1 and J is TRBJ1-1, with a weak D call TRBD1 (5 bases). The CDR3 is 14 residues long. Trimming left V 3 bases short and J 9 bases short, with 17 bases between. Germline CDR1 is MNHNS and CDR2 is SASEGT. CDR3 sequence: CASSDRPRVGKAFF. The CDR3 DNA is TGTGCCAGCAGTGACCGCCCCAGGGTAGGGAAAGCTTTCTTT.

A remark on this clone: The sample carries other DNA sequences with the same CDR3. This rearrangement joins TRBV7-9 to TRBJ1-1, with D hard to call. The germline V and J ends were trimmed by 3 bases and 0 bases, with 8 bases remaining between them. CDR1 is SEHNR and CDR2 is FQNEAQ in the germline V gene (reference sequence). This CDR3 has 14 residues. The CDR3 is CASSLRELNTEAFF. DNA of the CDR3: TGTGCCAGCAGCTTGAGGGAGTTGAACACTGAAGCTTTCTTT.

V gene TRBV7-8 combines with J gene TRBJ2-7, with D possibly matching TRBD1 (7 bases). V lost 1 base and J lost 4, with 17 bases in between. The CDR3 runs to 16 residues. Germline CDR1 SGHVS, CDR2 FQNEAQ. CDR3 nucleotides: TGTGCCAGCAGCTTAGGCAGGGGGGCCGTTAGATACGAGCAGTACTTC. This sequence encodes CASSLGRGAVRYEQYF.

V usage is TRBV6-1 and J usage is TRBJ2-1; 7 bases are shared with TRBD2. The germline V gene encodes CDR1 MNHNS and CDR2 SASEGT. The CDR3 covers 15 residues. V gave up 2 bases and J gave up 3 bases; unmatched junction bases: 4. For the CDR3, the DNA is TGTGCCAGCAGTGAACAAGGGACTAACTACAATGAGCAGTTCTTC. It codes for CASSEQGTNYNEQFF.

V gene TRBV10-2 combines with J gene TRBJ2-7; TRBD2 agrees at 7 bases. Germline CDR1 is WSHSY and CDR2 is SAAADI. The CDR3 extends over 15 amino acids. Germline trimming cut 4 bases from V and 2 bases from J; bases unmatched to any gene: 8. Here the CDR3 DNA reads TGCGCCAGCAGTGGCGCGGGAGTGGGTACCTACGAGCAGTACTTC. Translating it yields CASSGAGVGTYEQYF.

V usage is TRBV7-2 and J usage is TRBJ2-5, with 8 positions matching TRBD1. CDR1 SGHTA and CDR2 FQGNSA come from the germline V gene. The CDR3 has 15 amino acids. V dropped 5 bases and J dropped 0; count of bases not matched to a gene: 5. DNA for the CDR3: TGTGCCAGCAGCGTAGACAGGGGTTACCAAGAGACCCAGTACTTC. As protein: CASSVDRGYQETQYF.

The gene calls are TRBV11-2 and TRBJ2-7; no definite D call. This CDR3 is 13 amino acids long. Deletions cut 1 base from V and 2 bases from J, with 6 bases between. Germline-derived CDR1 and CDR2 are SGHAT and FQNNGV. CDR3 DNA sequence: TGTGCCAGCAGCTTAGGCCGGCCCTACGAGCAGTACTTC. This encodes CASSLGRPYEQYF.

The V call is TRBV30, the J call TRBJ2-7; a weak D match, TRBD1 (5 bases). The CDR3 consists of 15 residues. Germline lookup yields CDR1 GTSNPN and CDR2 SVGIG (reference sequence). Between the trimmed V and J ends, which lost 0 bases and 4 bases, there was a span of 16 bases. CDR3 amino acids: CAWSVGAVRRYEQYF. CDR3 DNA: TGTGCCTGGAGTGTAGGGGCCGTTAGACGGTACGAGCAGTACTTC.

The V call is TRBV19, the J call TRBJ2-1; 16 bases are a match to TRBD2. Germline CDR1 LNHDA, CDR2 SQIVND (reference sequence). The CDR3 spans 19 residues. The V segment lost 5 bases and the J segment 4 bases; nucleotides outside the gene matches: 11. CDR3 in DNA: TGTGCCAGTAGTCAGGGACTAGCGGGAGGGGGTCTAAAGTACAATGAGCAGTTCTTC. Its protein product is CASSQGLAGGGLKYNEQFF.

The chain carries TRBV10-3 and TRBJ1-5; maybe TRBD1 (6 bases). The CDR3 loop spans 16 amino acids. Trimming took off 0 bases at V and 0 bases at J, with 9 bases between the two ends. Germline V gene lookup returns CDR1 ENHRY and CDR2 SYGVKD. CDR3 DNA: TGTGCCATCAGTGAGTCCGGACAGATTAGCAATCAGCCCCAGCATTTT. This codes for CAISESGQISNQPQHF.

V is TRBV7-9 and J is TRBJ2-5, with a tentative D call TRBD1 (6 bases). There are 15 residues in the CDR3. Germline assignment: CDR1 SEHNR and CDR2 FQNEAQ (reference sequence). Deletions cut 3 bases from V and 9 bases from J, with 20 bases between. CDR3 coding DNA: TGTGCCAGCAGCTTCGGGACACAGGGAATGCGGTCCCAGTACTTC. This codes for CASSFGTQGMRSQYF.

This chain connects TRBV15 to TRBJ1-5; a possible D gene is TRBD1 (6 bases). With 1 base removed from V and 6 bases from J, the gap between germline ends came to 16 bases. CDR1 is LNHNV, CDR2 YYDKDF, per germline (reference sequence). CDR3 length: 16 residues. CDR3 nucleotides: TGTGCCACCAGCAGAGGGGAACAGGGTAATCGTCAGCCCCAGCATTTT. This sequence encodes CATSRGEQGNRQPQHF.

In DNA form, the CDR3 reads TGTGCCAGCAGCTCACGTCTGCTAGCGGGAGCCTACGAGCAGTACTTC. It specifies CASSSRLLAGAYEQYF. V is TRBV5-5 and J is TRBJ2-7; TRBD2 matches at 10 bases. CDR3 length equals 16 residues. With 3 bases clipped from V and 2 bases from J, the junction kept 8 bases outside the gene matches. Germline CDR1 and CDR2: SGHKS and YYEKEE (reference sequence).

The CDR3 DNA follows: TGTGCCAGCAGTAGGATGTTCGAGCAGTACTTC. Translating gives CASSRMFEQYF. This chain links TRBV6-5 with TRBJ2-7; D remains unclear. This CDR3 has 11 residues. Trimming took off 5 bases at V and 6 bases at J, with 8 bases between the two ends. Germline-derived CDR1 and CDR2 are MNHEY and SVGAGI.

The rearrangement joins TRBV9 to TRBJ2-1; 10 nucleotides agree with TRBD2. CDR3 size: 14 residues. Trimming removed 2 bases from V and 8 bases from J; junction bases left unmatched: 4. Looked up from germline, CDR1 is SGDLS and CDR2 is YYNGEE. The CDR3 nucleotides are TGTGCCAGCAGCGTGGTAGCGGGAGGTCATGAGCAGTTCTTC. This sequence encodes CASSVVAGGHEQFF.

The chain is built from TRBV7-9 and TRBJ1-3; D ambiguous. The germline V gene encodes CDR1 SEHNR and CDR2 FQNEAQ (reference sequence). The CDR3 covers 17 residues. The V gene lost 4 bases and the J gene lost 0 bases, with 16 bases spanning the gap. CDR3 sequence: CASSSLSVSSSGNTIYF. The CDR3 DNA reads TGTGCCAGCAGCTCTTTAAGCGTCTCGAGCTCTGGAAACACCATATATTTT.

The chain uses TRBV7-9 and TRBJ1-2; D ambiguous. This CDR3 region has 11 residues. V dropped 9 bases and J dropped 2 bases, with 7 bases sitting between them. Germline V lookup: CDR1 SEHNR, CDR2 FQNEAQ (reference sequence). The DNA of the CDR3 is TGTGCCAGTTCAGAGAACTATGGCTACACCTTC. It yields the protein CASSENYGYTF.

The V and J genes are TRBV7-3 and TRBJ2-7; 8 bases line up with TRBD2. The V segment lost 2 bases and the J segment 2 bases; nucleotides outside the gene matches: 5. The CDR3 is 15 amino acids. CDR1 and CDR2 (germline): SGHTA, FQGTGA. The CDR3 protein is CASSLGPAGAYEQYF. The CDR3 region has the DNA TGTGCCAGCAGCTTAGGCCCAGCGGGAGCCTACGAGCAGTACTTC.

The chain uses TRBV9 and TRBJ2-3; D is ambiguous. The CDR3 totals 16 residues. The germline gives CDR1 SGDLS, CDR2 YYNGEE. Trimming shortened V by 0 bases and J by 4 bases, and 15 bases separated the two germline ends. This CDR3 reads CASSVGEGRRADTQYF. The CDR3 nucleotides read TGTGCCAGCAGCGTAGGAGAAGGAAGGCGCGCAGATACGCAGTATTTT.

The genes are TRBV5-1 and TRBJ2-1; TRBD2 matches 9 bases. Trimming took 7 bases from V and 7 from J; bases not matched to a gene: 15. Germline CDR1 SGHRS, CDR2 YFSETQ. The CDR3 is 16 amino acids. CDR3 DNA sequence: TGCGCCAGCCGGGTTGAGGCTAGCGGGATTTCAAATGAGCAGTTCTTC. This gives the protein CASRVEASGISNEQFF.

The CDR3 DNA reads as TGTGCCACCAGTGGGGTATGGCGGGAGATGAATGAGCAGTTCTTC. It codes for CATSGVWREMNEQFF. The chain carries TRBV15 and TRBJ2-1; 7 nucleotides match TRBD2. With V trimmed by 6 bases and J by 7 bases, 12 bases remained unmatched. The CDR3 is made up of 15 amino acids. CDR1 is LNHNV, CDR2 YYDKDF, per germline (reference sequence). The whole variable domain, remainder taken from reference TRBV15 and TRBJ2-1, is DAMVIQNPRYQVTQFGKPVTLSCSQTLNHNVMYWYQQKSSQAPKLLFHYYDKDFNNEADTPDNFQSRRPNTSFCFLDIRSPGLGDTAMYLCATSGVWREMNEQFFGPGTRLTVL.

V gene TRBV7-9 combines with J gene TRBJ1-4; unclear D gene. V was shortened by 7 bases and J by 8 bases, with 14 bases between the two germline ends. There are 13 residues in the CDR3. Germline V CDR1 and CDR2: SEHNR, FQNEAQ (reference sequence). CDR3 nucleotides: TGTGCCAGCACCCTAATGAGTGGAGAAAAACTGTTTTTT. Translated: CASTLMSGEKLFF.

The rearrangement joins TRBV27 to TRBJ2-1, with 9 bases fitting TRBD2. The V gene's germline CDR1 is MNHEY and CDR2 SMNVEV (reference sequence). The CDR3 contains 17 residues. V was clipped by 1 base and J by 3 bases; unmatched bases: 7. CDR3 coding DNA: TGTGCCAGCAGTTTATTTAGGGGCGGGAGGGACTACAATGAGCAGTTCTTC. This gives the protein CASSLFRGGRDYNEQFF.

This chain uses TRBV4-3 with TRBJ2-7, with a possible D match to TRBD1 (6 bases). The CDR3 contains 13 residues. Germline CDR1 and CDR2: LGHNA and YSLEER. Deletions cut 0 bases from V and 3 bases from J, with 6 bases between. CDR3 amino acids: CASSQEQGYEQYF. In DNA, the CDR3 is TGCGCCAGCAGCCAAGAACAGGGCTACGAGCAGTACTTC.

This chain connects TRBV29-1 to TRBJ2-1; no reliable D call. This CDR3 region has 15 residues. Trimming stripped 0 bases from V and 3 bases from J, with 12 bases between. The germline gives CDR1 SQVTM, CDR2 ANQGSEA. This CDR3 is CSVEDIERDYNEQFF. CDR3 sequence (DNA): TGCAGCGTTGAAGATATCGAGCGTGACTACAATGAGCAGTTCTTC.

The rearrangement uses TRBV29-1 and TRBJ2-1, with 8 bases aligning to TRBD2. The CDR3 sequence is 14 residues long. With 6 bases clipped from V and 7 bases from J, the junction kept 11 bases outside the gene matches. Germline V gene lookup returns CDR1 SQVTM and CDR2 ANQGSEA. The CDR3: CSVAGTRSTNEQFF. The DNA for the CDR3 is TGCAGCGTAGCTGGGACTAGGTCCACAAATGAGCAGTTCTTC.